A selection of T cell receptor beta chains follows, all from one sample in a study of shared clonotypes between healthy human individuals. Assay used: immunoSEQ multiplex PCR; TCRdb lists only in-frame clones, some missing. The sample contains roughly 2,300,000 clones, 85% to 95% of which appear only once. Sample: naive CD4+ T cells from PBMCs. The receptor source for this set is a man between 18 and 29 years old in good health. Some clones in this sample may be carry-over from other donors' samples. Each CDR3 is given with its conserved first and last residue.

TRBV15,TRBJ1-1,CATGEGAESGRDTEAFF
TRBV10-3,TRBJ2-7,CAISESTTLSSYEQYF
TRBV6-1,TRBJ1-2,CASNQEGGFVGYTF
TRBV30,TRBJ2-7,CASPGAPGEQYF
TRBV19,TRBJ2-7,CASDIRTSGRHRSSYEQYF
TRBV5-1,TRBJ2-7,CASSSTSGSYEQYF
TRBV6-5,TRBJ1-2,CASSPRTAYYGYTF
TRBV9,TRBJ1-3,CASSPDEGPGNTIYF
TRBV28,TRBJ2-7,CASREGTGRLYEQYF
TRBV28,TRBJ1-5,CASRTPARARNQPQHF
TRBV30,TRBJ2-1,CAWSGGERVDEQFF
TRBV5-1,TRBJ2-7,CASSTRGGGPPQQYF
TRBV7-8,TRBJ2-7,CASSLGQGPFEQYF
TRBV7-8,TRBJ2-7,CASSRRRGISYEQYF
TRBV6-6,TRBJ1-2,CASSTARGSYGYTF
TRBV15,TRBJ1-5,CATSRSGTGGQPQHF
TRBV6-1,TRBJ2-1,CASTRGQGREQFF
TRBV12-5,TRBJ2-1,CASGSRIAGLNEQFF
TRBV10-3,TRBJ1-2,CAISESRRGQGSGYTF
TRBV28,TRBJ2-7,CASSPPPGEQYF
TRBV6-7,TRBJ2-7,CASSSAGGYYEQYF
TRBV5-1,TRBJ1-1,CASRLSREENTEAFF
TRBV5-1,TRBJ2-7,CASSLVGGHTYEQYF
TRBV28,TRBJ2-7,CASSFGGTRSYEQYF
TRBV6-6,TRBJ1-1,CASSQPGEGQTEAFF
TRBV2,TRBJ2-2,CASRTTGQGTGELFF
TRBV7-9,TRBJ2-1,CASSLETTGEQFF
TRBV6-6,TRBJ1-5,CASSYSTLYNQPQHF
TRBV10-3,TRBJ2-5,CAISETTRGETQYF
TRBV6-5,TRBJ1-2,CASSYSGLADGYTF
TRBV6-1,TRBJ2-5,CASSGQVTETQYF
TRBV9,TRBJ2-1,CASSAIGGEVNEQFF
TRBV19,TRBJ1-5,CASSIQLVDNQPQHF
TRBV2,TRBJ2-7,CASSRQGGITYEQYF
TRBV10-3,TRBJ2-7,CAISDAGGAYEQYF
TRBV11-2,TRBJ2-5,CASSSRQGLMETQYF
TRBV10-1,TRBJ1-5,CASIALLINQPQHF
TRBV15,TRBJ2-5,CATSRDSLGGSKETQYF
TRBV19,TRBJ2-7,CASSEQRNLFPNTYEQYF
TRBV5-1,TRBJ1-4,CASSPGQGEGEKLFF
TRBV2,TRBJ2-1,CASSVIEQFF
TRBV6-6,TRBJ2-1,CASSYSSRGNEQFF
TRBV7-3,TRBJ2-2,CASSLMGENTGELFF
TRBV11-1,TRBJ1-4,CASSLGPTEKLFF
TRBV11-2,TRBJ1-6,CASGGQGWNSPLHF
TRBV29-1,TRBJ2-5,CSVAGTSGRDGETQYF
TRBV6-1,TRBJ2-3,CASRGLNTDTQYF
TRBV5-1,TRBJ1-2,CASSGSRTVGYTF
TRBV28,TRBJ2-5,CASSYGQGWSQTQYF
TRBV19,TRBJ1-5,CASMSGDKPQHF
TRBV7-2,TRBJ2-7,CASSPPGRRGYEQYF
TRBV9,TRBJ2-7,CASSVGTASSSYEQYF
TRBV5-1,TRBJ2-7,CASSWDLTGPYEQYF
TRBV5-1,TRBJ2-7,CASSHETGTYEQYF
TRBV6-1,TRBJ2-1,CASSLGYGLNNEQFF
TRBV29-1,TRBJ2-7,CSGIQGVGYEQYF
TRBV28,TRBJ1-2,CASSSPGGLGYGYTF
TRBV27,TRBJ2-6,CASSLRGPTLASGANVLTF
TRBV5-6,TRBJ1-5,CASSLRAGRNQPQHF
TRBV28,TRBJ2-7,CATILPSSPRDEQYF